The 4 T cell receptor beta chains below come from one sample, sequenced in a study of T-cell reconstitution after alpha-beta-depleted transplantation in children. For TCRbeta, the library was prepared with unique molecular identifiers. TCRdb processed the PCR reads anew with MiXCR; each CDR3 protein has one entry. The data hold roughly 500,000 distinct CDR3 sequences, with 12% observed a single time. The sample consisted of PBMCs from the stem cell graft donor, taken from the stem cell graft. Receptor source: a human donor who donated a stem cell graft to a child with combined immunodeficiency.

Only a few counts were recorded for this clonotype. The chain carries TRBV24-1 and TRBJ2-7; no reliable D call. The V end was cut by 9 bases, the J end by 6 bases, with 11 bases between. This CDR3 region has 11 residues. Germline assignment: CDR1 KGHDR and CDR2 SFDVKD. The CDR3 loop reads CATEFKAEQYF. DNA for the CDR3: TGTGCCACCGAGTTCAAGGCCGAGCAGTACTTC.

This clonotype came up many times. The CDR3 DNA follows: TGCAGTGCTAGAGATACTAACGGACAATCGGGAAACACCATATATTTT. The encoded protein is CSARDTNGQSGNTIYF. J is TRBJ1-3 and V is TRBV20-1; TRBD1 is a possible D gene (5 bases). The CDR3 has 16 amino acids. Trimming pared 0 bases from V and 4 bases from J, leaving 16 bases between. Looked up from germline, CDR1 is DFQATT and CDR2 is SNEGSKA (reference sequence).

J is TRBJ2-1 and V is TRBV29-1; 7 bases map to TRBD1. Trimming removed 5 bases from V and 9 bases from J; junction bases left unmatched: 4. The CDR3 is made up of 11 amino acids. Germline loops: CDR1 SQVTM, CDR2 ANQGSEA. CDR3 DNA: TGCAGCGTTCGGGCAGGGGGTGAGCAGTTCTTC. It encodes CSVRAGGEQFF.

The rearrangement joins TRBV29-1 to TRBJ1-1; D is uncertain. The CDR3 covers 15 residues. Trimming took off 0 bases at V and 10 bases at J, with 21 bases between the two ends. Germline V lookup: CDR1 SQVTM, CDR2 ANQGSEA. The CDR3 sequence: CSVEDLGWDPPGAFF. The DNA of the CDR3 is TGCAGCGTTGAAGATCTGGGTTGGGATCCCCCAGGAGCTTTCTTT.